The clone carrying this TCR beta chain was observed at least ten times. This sample was taken from a study of spatial heterogeneity in lung cancer. Study overall: A consistent excess of beta-chain over alpha-chain sequences was detected.

Time point described: sample taken at primary tumor resection. Unsorted samples of tumor, nontumor lung or frozen PBMC had their whole RNA sequenced. TCRdb independently ran MiXCR on the 5' RACE reads; one entry per CDR3 protein. The profile shows about 48,000 distinct CDR3 sequences, approximately 5.7% of them singletons. The germline CDR1 and CDR2 sequences are WSHSY and SAAADI. The CDR3 extends over 12 amino acids. V gave up 4 bases and J gave up 1 base, with 3 bases separating them. This chain joins TRBV10-2 and TRBJ2-3, with D uncertain. Sequencing was performed on PBMCs, taken at surgery. This sequence originates from a male donor with early-stage non-small cell lung cancer. The CDR3 loop reads CASSGGTDTQYF. As DNA, the CDR3 is TGCGCCAGCAGTGGGGGCACAGATACGCAGTATTTT.